A single sample is the source of the 6 T cell receptor beta chains below, sequenced in a study of blood T cell repertoires in COVID-19. Sequenced by immunoSEQ multiplex PCR; TCRdb stores in-frame clones only, minus some. Here the sample spans fewer than 450,000 clones, 70% to 90% being singletons. The sample taken for sequencing was peripheral blood. These receptor sequences come from a woman aged 45-59 years with COVID-19, enrolled during active disease.

The chain combines TRBV5-5 with TRBJ1-5; 8 bases match TRBD1. Germline-derived CDR1 and CDR2 are SGHKS and YYEKEE (reference sequence). The CDR3 length is 14 residues. Losses at the gene ends were 4 bases for V and 5 bases for J; bases not matched to a gene: 5. This CDR3 reads CASSPGGQDQPQHF. The DNA for the CDR3 is TGTGCCAGCAGCCCAGGGGGCCAAGATCAGCCCCAGCATTTT.

This sequence joins TRBV2 and TRBJ2-7; TRBD2 aligns across 8 bases. The CDR3 has 13 amino acids. J gave up 2 bases and V 4 bases, and 1 base lay outside the gene matches. From germline, CDR1 is SNHLY and CDR2 FYNNEI. CDR3 residues: CASSGGGPYEQYF. The CDR3, as DNA: TGTGCCAGCAGTGGCGGGGGGCCCTACGAGCAGTACTTC. Filled out from reference TRBV2 and TRBJ2-7, the complete variable domain reads EPEVTQTPSHQVTQMGQEVILRCVPISNHLYFYWYRQILGQKVEFLVSFYNNEISEKSEIFDDQFSVERPDGSNFTLKIRSTKLEDSAMYFCASSGGGPYEQYFGPGTRLTVT.

The rearrangement links TRBV20-1 to TRBJ1-1; the D is unclear. CDR3 size: 11 residues. Germline CDR1 is DFQATT and CDR2 is SNEGSKA (reference sequence). Trimming took 6 bases from V and 11 from J, leaving 16 bases between them. The CDR3 DNA sequence: TGCAGTGCCCTGTTGGTAGCCGGGGCTTTCTTT. This translates into CSALLVAGAFF.

The V call is TRBV5-6, the J call TRBJ1-2, with D unresolved. The germline CDR1 and CDR2 sequences are SGHDT and YYEEEE. Trimming removed 0 bases at V and 4 bases at J, with 7 bases between. The CDR3 loop spans 13 amino acids. In DNA, the CDR3 is TGTGCCAGCAGCTTGGGAGGATCCTATGGCTACACCTTC. Translated: CASSLGGSYGYTF.

The CDR3 is CASSEVGDSPLHF. The CDR3, as DNA: TGTGCCAGCAGTGAAGTCGGGGATTCACCCCTCCACTTT. The genes are TRBV6-1 and TRBJ1-6; D remains unclear. V was shortened by 1 base and J by 8 bases, with 6 bases between the two germline ends. The CDR3 is 13 amino acids. Germline V gives CDR1 MNHNS, CDR2 SASEGT.

For the CDR3, the DNA is TGTGCCAGTAGTGGTCTAGAGGACAGGGCTTATGGCTACACCTTC. This gives the protein CASSGLEDRAYGYTF. This chain connects TRBV19 to TRBJ1-2; 8 bases map to TRBD1. Germline values: CDR1 LNHDA, CDR2 SQIVND (reference sequence). V lost 5 bases and J lost 5; bases outside the gene matches: 10. There are 15 residues in the CDR3.